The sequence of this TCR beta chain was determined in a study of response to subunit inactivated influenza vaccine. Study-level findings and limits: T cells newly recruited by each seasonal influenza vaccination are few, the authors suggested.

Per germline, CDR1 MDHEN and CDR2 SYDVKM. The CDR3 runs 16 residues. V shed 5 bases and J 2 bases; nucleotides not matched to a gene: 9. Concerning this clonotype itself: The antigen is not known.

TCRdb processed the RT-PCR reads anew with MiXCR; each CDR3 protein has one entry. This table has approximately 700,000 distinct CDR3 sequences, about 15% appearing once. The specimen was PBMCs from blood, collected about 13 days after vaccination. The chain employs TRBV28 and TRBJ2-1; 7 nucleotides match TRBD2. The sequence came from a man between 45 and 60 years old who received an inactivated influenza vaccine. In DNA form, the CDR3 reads TGTGCCAGCAGTCCCGGGACTACCACGCCCTACAATGAGCAGTTCTTC. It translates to CASSPGTTTPYNEQFF.